This TCR beta chain emerged from a study of cytomegalovirus exposure and HLA in healthy donors. General study findings and limits: Presence/absence analyses treated sequencing depth as roughly uniform across donors. A later analysis linked a missense DCLRE1C variant to TCR beta V- and J-gene trimming.

For this clone: Its antigen is not known.

Germline-derived CDR1 and CDR2 are WNHNN and SYGVQD (reference sequence). The CDR3 totals 14 residues. Trimming cost V 8 bases and J 5 bases; bases outside gene matches: 7. 60 Vbeta and 13 Jbeta primers were used in PCR. As handled by the study authors: A later analysis tallied some 84 million unique TCR beta chains, around 11 million of them shared. The assay was immunoSEQ multiplex PCR, and TCRdb's table has in-frame clones only and misses some. V and J calls and clone size follow that table, whereas D and trimming were derived from the DNA. The sample lists 100,000 to 150,000 clones, over 65% occurring once.

Sequenced input: PBMCs. This TCR came from a man aged 30 to 39 in good health and CMV-seropositive. The V call is TRBV10-1, the J call TRBJ2-3; 10 bases are shared with TRBD2. The DNA for the CDR3 is TGCGCCAGCCACCTAGCGGGAGCTCGAGATACGCAGTATTTT. Translation: CASHLAGARDTQYF.